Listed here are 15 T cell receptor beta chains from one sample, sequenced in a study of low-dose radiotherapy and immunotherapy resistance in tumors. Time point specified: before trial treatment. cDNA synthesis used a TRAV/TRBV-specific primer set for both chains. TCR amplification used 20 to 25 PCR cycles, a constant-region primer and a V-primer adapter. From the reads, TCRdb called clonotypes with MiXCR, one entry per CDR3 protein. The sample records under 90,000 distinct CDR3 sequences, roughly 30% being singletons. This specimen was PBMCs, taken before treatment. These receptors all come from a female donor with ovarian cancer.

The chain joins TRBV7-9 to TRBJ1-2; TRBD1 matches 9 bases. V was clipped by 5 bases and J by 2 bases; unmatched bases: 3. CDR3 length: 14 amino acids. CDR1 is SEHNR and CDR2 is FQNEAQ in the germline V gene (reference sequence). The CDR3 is CASSAGQGNYGYTF. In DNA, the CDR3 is TGTGCCAGCAGCGCAGGACAGGGGAACTATGGCTACACCTTC.

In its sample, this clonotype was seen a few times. CDR3 coding DNA: TGTGCCAGCAGAGAATCGGGTGAGCAGTTCTTC. This sequence encodes CASRESGEQFF. The V gene is TRBV11-3, the J gene TRBJ2-1, with no clear D. The CDR3 consists of 11 residues. V gave up 6 bases and J gave up 9 bases, with 9 bases separating them. Looked up from germline, CDR1 is SGHNT and CDR2 is YENEEA.

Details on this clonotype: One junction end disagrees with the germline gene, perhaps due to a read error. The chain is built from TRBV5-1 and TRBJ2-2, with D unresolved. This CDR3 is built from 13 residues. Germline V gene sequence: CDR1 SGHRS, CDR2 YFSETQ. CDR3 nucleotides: TGTGCCAGCAGCTTGACCGACACCGGGGAGCTGTTTTTT. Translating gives CASSLTDTGELFF.

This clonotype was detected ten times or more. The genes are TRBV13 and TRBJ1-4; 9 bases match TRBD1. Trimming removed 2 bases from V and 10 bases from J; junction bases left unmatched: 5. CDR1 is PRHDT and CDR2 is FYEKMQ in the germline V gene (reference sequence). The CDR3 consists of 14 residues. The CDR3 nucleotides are TGTGCCAGCAGCTTAACGGACAGGGGTGGAAAACTGTTTTTT. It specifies CASSLTDRGGKLFF.

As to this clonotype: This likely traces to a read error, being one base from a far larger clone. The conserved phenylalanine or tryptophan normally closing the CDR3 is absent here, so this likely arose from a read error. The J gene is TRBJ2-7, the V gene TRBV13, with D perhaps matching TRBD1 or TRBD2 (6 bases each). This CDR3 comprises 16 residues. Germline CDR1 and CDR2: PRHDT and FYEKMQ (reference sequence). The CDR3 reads CATSRDRGPGTYEQYL. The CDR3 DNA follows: TGTGCCACCAGCAGAGATCGGGGGCCCGGCACCTACGAGCAGTACCTC.

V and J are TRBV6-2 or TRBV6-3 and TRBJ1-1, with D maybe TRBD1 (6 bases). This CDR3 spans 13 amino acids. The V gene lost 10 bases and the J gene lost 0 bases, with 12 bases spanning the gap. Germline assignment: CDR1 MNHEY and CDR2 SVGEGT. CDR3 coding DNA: TGTGCCATCAGCAGGGGTATGAACACTGAAGCTTTCTTT. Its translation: CAISRGMNTEAFF.

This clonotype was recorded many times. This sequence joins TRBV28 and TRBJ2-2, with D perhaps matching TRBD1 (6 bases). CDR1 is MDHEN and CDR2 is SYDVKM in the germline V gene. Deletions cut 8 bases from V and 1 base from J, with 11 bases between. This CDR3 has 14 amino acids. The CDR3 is CASFATGNTGELFF. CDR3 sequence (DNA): TGTGCCAGCTTCGCGACAGGGAACACCGGGGAGCTGTTTTTT.

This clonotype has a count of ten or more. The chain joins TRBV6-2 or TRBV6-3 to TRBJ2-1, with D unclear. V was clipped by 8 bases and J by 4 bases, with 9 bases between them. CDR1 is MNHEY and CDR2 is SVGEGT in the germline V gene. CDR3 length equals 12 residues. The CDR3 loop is CASGDGYNEQFF. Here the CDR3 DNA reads TGTGCCAGCGGTGACGGATACAATGAGCAGTTCTTC.

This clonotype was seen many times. CDR3 amino acids: CASRSGANVLTF. Here the CDR3 DNA reads TGTGCCAGCCGTTCTGGGGCCAACGTCCTGACTTTC. The genes are TRBV7-2 and TRBJ2-6; D gene uncertain. Trimming took 8 bases from V and 1 from J, leaving 3 bases between them. This CDR3 is 12 amino acids long. The V gene's germline CDR1 is SGHTA and CDR2 FQGNSA.

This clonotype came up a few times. CDR3 bases: TGTGCCAGTCATTCGCCCGGGACACTGAGGGAGCTGTTTTTT. It yields the protein CASHSPGTLRELFF. The chain carries TRBV19 and TRBJ2-2; maybe TRBD1 (6 bases). Germline V gives CDR1 LNHDA, CDR2 SQIVND (reference sequence). The V gene lost 8 bases and the J gene lost 9 bases, with 19 bases spanning the gap. This CDR3 contains 14 residues.

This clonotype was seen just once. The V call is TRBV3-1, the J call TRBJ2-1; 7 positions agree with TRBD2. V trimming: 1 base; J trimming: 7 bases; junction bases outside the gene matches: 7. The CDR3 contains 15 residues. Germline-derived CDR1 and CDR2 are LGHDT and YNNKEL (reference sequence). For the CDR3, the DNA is TGTGCCAGCAGCCAAGCAGACTTACTAGCGAATGAGCAGTTCTTC. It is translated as CASSQADLLANEQFF.

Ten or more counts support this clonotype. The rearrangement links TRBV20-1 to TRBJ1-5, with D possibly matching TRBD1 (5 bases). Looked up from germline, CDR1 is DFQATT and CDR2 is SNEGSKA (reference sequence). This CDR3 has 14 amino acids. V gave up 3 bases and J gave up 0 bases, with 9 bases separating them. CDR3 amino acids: CSARSQVSNQPQHF. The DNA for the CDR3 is TGCAGTGCTAGGTCACAGGTTAGCAATCAGCCCCAGCATTTT.

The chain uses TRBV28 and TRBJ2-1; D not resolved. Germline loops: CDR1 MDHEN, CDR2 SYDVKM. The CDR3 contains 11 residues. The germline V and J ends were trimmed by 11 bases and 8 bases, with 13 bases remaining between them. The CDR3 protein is CAVGWVHEQFF. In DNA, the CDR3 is TGTGCCGTGGGGTGGGTTCATGAGCAGTTCTTC.

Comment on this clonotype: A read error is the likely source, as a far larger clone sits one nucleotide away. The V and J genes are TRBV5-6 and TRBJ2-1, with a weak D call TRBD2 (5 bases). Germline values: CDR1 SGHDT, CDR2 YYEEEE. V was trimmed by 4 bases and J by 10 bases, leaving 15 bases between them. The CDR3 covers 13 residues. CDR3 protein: CASSRTATYEQFF. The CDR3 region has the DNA TGTGCCAGCAGCCGGACTGCTACCTACGAGCAGTTCTTC.

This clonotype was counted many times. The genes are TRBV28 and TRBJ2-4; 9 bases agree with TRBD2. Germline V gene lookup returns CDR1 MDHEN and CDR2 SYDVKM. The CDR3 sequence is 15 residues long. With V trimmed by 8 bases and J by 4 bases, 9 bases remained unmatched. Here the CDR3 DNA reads TGTGCCAGCCGAGGGGCGGGGGGGAAGAAAAACATTCAGTACTTC. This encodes CASRGAGGKKNIQYF.